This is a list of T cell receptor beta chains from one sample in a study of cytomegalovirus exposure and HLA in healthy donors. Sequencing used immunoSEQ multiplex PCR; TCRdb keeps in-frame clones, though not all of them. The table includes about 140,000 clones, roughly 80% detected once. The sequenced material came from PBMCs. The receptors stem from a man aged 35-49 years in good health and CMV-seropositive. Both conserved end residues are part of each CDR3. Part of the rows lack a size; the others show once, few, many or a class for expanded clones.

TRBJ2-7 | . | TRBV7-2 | CASSLGTGNYEQYF
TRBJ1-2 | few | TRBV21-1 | CASSKPPAGASGEGYTF
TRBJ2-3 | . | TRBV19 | CASKTGPLGTDTQYF
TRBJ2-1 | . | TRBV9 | CASSVAGDSYNEQFF
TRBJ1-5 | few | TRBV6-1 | CASSRGGNQPQHF
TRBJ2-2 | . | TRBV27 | CASTKLAVEGTGELFF
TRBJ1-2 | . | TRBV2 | CASSDFMDRTYGYTF
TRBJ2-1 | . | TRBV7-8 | CASSLRGLASYNEQFF
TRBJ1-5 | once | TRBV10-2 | CASSDGTGGGQPQHF
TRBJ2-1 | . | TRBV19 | CASSSLPRNEQFF
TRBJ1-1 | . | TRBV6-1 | CASSRQAEAFF
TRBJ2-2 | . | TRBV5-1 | CASSLQTDTGELFF
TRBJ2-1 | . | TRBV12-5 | CASGPGQLAYNEQFF
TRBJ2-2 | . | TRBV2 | CASSEVFSGRVNTGELFF
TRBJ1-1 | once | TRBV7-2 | CASSPYTDEAFF
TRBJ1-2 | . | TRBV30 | CAWNGRYYGYTF
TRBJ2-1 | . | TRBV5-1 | CASKWAGGEQFF
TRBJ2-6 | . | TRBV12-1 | CAIGTLSLSGANVLTF
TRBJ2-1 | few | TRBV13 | CASSVGLAGALEQFF
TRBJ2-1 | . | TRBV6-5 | CASSPGLASNEQFF
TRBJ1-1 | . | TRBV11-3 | CASLGQGGNAEAFF
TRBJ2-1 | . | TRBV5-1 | CASSPGTIYNEQFF
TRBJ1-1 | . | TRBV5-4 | CASSRGQELWTEAFF
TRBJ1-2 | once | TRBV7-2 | CASSFAGAKNYGYTF
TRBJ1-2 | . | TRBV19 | CASSIKGRPTGGYTF
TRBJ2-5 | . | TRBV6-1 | CASSEAGPGRRDQYF
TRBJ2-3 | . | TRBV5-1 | CASGLARETDTQYF
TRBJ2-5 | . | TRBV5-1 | CASSLSIRGQETQYF
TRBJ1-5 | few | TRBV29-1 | CSVAQDQYSNQPQHF
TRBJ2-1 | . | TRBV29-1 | CSADGTHVNEQFF
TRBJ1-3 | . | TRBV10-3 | CAIRGQGTGNTIYF
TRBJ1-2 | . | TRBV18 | CASSLTRGDGYTF
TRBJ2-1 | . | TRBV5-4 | CASSETGRSTYNEQFF
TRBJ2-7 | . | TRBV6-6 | CASRPGGREQYF
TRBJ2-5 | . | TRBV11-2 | CASSPPTGTGVVTQYF
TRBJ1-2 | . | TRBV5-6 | CASSLVGQGFGYTF